This T cell receptor (beta chain) was sequenced for a study of blood T cells in healthy people across ages. Per-sample PBMC isolation yielded at least 6.5 million cells. A second PCR of about 6 to 12 cycles used a sample-barcoded 5' primer and a J-beta primer mix. Via MiXCR, TCRdb re-called the 5' RACE reads, giving one row per CDR3 protein. This sample yields hundreds of thousands of distinct CDR3 sequences, of which approximately 30% are seen a single time; around 16% belongs to the top ten. The CDR3 is made up of 17 amino acids. V lost 0 bases to trimming and J lost 11 bases; unmatched junction nucleotides: 11. The V gene's germline CDR1 is SGHRS and CDR2 YFSETQ. This clonotype occurred a few times. A much larger clone sits a single nucleotide away, making a read error possible.

Sequencing used blood. V and J are TRBV5-1 and TRBJ2-5; 15 bases line up with TRBD2. This sequence originates from a woman older than 75 in good health. The CDR3 DNA sequence: TGCGCCAGCAGCTTGGCCGCTAGGACTAGCGGGGGGGCTGAGCAGTACTTC. Protein: CASSLAARTSGGAEQYF.